Reported below is one T cell receptor beta chain. The data stem from a study of shared T cell receptors in the human thymus. The data were produced by immunoSEQ multiplex PCR, yet TCRdb's version contains in-frame clones alone and is incomplete. The table shows around 65,000 clones, with 90% to 95% occurring only once. What was sequenced was thymocytes. The sequence derives from a human donor.

The CDR3 nucleotides are TGTGCCAGCAGCGTAGCTAGCGGGGGGGTAGAATCCGAGCAGTACTTC. This gives the protein CASSVASGGVESEQYF. The chain couples TRBV9 to TRBJ2-7, with 12 bases aligning to TRBD2. After removal of 0 bases from V and 6 bases from J, the junction contained 7 bases not matched to a gene. CDR1 and CDR2 from the germline V gene are SGDLS and YYNGEE. The CDR3 extends over 16 amino acids.